The source of this T cell receptor (beta chain) is a study of T cells in Graves' hyperthyroidism and ophthalmopathy (dated by TCRdb to between 2018 and 2021). Background on the whole study: Peripheral blood samples were taken at initial diagnosis, before any treatment was given. To identify distinguishing TCR V-J signatures, a discovery cohort of roughly 100 patients was used, comprising under 45 with Graves' ophthalmopathy and roughly 60 with stable Graves' hyperthyroidism. Prospective prediction of ophthalmopathy was tested in an independent validation cohort consisting of some 18 hyperthyroidism patients and some 15 patients who later progressed to ophthalmopathy. For training and testing, the 100 or so patients in the discovery cohort were randomly divided in a 7:3 ratio. Thyroid tissue and blood T-cell repertoires from roughly six Graves' hyperthyroidism patients were also compared in the study. Once sampling was done, hyperthyroidism patients were given methimazole at a starting dose of 30 mg daily, whereas ophthalmopathy patients were given high-dose intravenous methylprednisolone. TCR Vbeta CDR3 sequencing of roughly 140 peripheral blood samples (approximately 44 ophthalmopathy, about 80 hyperthyroidism and approximately 17 progressor patients) is reported in the paper. Study-level results and caveats: No statistical method was used to set the sample size in advance, and investigators knew the group allocation. A 13 V-J signature model separated ophthalmopathy from stable hyperthyroidism, with over 85% sensitivity and 81.08% specificity in cross-validation and 80%/75% in testing. Most expanded thyroid clonotypes (frequency above 0.001) were also detected in blood, suggesting blood repertoires may reflect thyroid immune responses. In validation, the model predicted progression to ophthalmopathy with 55% to 71% sensitivity and around 72% specificity, a median of 6.5 months before onset.

Its CDR3 holds 15 amino acids, cysteine through phenylalanine. Only the CDR3 DNA stays, 45 bases, in frame from base 1. Germline trimming: 0 bases from V, 3 bases from J; junction bases outside gene matches: 3. CDR1 and CDR2 were assigned from the germline V gene (reference sequence) as SGHKS and YYEKEE. The hyperthyroidism patients were between 18 and 65 years old and newly diagnosed, with a disease duration of less than 2 months. Exclusion was applied to patients with uncontrolled infections, other autoimmune diseases, pregnancy or lactation. Diagnoses were established on the basis of clinical symptoms, serum thyroxine and TRAb, thyroid ultrasound, and orbital computed tomography. Blood from progressor patients was drawn when they were first diagnosed with hyperthyroidism, before any ophthalmopathy symptoms appeared. PBMCs were isolated from about 9.1 ml of fresh peripheral blood by Ficoll-Paque density gradient centrifugation. Progressor patients were defined as those initially diagnosed with Graves' hyperthyroidism in whom ophthalmopathy developed during follow-up. Trizol reagent was used to extract total RNA, and RNA quality was then checked on an Agilent 2100 Bioanalyzer.

This clonotype was detected once. Its antigen specificity is not known. No base-level quality is on record; no much larger clone is a single base apart. One read gives only weak evidence. The TCR beta CDR3 regions were amplified from the RNA transcripts. For the first round of RT-PCR on the TCR CDR3, the HTBI primer set was used together with the Qiagen OneStep RT-PCR kit. Libraries were constructed in a second round of multiplex PCR, after which size selection and purification were performed. Libraries were sequenced paired-end with 100 bp reads on an Illumina HiSeq2000. The study's processing was this. SOAPnuke was used to process the raw data, throwing out any read that contained adapters or uncalled bases, had a mean Phred below 15, or lacked an exact constant-primer or identifier match. COPE v1.2.5 was used to merge the high-quality paired reads, and each unique nucleotide sequence was defined as a clonotype. Clonotypes were aligned to IMGT TRBV, TRBD and TRBJ reference segments using MiTCR v1.1. Only V-J combinations with frequency above 0.0001, covering approximately 99% of repertoires, were analysed. The TCS score was defined as the ratio of F50 (clonal expansion) to E x V (chaos), calculated using BLOSUM62-based TCRdist between CDR3 peptides within each V-J. Welch's t-statistics and random forest reduced some 510 V-J features to 13, which were used in a naive Bayes classifier (R e1071). The public sequencing data were trimmed at Q25 with fastp and processed into clonotypes with MiXCR by TCRdb, which kept only in-frame beta chains. Each entry is one CDR3 protein sequence, shown with its most common DNA and genes. These V and J calls rely on TCRdb rather than the paper's analysis. This sample comprises around 250,000 distinct CDR3 sequences, just over 14% of them detected only once. The ten largest clones represent 13% of the sample.

Sequenced material: blood. The origin of this receptor is a woman aged 40 to 50 with Graves' hyperthyroidism that later progressed to Graves' ophthalmopathy. This chain joins TRBV5-5 to TRBJ2-1, and TRBD2 aligns with 7 junction nucleotides. The CDR3 sequence is CASSLAGLVYNEQFF. The nucleotide sequence reads as follows: TGTGCCAGCAGCTTGGCAGGACTAGTCTACAATGAGCAGTTCTTC.